The 18 T cell receptor beta chains below were found in one sample sequenced in a study of cytomegalovirus exposure and HLA in healthy donors. PCR was performed using 60 Vbeta and 13 Jbeta primers. Libraries were prepared by immunoSEQ multiplex PCR; TCRdb keeps only in-frame clonotypes and omits some of them. The sample yields 140,000 or so clones, around 80% seen once. The sequenced sample was PBMCs. These receptors were taken from an older woman in good health and CMV-seropositive.

V usage is TRBV5-4 and J usage is TRBJ2-1; D uncertain. This CDR3 comprises 12 residues. Per germline, CDR1 SGHNT and CDR2 YYREEE (reference sequence). V was pared by 3 bases and J by 3 bases, with 4 bases between. The CDR3 coding sequence is TGTGCCAGCAGCTCAGACTACAATGAGCAGTTCTTC. This gives the protein CASSSDYNEQFF.

The chain is built from TRBV28 and TRBJ2-3; a possible D gene is TRBD1 (6 bases). Germline CDR1 is MDHEN and CDR2 is SYDVKM. With 4 bases removed from V and 5 bases from J, the gap between germline ends came to 10 bases. The length of the CDR3 is 13 residues. In DNA form, the CDR3 reads TGTGCCAGCAGTTCAGGGGTAGGAGATACGCAGTATTTT. This translates into CASSSGVGDTQYF. Supplemented by reference TRBV28 and TRBJ2-3, the full variable domain reads DVKVTQSSRYLVKRTGEKVFLECVQDMDHENMFWYRQDPGLGLRLIYFSYDVKMKEKGDIPEGYSVSREKKERFSLILESASTNQTSMYLCASSSGVGDTQYFGPGTRLTVL.

The chain carries TRBV7-2 and TRBJ2-1, with 9 bases aligning to TRBD2. The junction had 15 bases not matched to a gene; V was cut back by 8 bases and J by 7 bases. Germline V lookup: CDR1 SGHTA, CDR2 FQGNSA. The CDR3 length is 16 residues. The CDR3, as DNA: TGTGCCAGCGCGAAGAGGGGGGCGGGAGGGCCAAATGAGCAGTTCTTC. Amino acid sequence: CASAKRGAGGPNEQFF.

J is TRBJ1-1 and V is TRBV25-1; D possibly corresponds to TRBD1 (5 bases). V was trimmed by 3 bases and J by 7 bases, leaving 12 bases between them. Germline-derived CDR1 and CDR2 are MGHDK and SYGVNS. This CDR3 comprises 13 residues. CDR3: CASSDVGQGEAFF. The CDR3, as DNA: TGTGCCAGCAGTGATGTGGGGCAGGGTGAAGCTTTCTTT.

V gene TRBV5-4 combines with J gene TRBJ1-1; 8 nucleotides match TRBD1. After removal of 3 bases from V and 5 bases from J, the junction contained 3 bases not matched to a gene. CDR1 is SGHNT and CDR2 is YYREEE in the germline V gene (reference sequence). The CDR3 spans 13 residues. CDR3 nucleotides: TGTGCCAGCAGCTCCGGACAGGGAACTGAAGCTTTCTTT. Amino acids: CASSSGQGTEAFF.

The chain couples TRBV28 to TRBJ2-3; a possible D gene is TRBD1 (5 bases). The CDR3 loop spans 14 amino acids. Germline CDR1 reads MDHEN; CDR2 reads SYDVKM. The V and J ends lost 8 bases and 0 bases respectively, with 12 bases between them. The CDR3 sequence: CASRSQGSTDTQYF. In nucleotides, the CDR3 is TGTGCCAGCCGCTCTCAGGGAAGCACAGATACGCAGTATTTT.

This clone was counted a few times. V gene TRBV9 combines with J gene TRBJ1-5; D uncertain. This CDR3 region has 14 residues. Looked up from germline, CDR1 is SGDLS and CDR2 is YYNGEE. Trimming took off 3 bases at V and 1 base at J, with 8 bases between the two ends. The CDR3 nucleotides read TGTGCCAGCAGCGATACCGGGAGCAATCAGCCCCAGCATTTT. It codes for CASSDTGSNQPQHF.

This chain links TRBV5-6 with TRBJ2-4, with D possibly matching TRBD2 (5 bases). Germline CDR1 and CDR2: SGHDT and YYEEEE. This CDR3 comprises 17 residues. Trimming took off 6 bases at V and 0 bases at J, with 19 bases between the two ends. CDR3 sequence (DNA): TGTGCCAGCACCCCGAGGGTAGCAGCACTAGCCAAAAACATTCAGTACTTC. Translated, it gives CASTPRVAALAKNIQYF.

This clone was observed a handful of times. This rearrangement joins TRBV18 to TRBJ2-5; 10 positions agree with TRBD1. Germline trimming cut 6 bases from V and 5 bases from J; bases unmatched to any gene: 6. CDR1 is KGHSH, CDR2 LQKENI, per germline. The CDR3 runs 14 residues. The CDR3 sequence is CASSPGTGDETQYF. The CDR3 region has the DNA TGTGCCAGCTCCCCCGGGACAGGGGACGAGACCCAGTACTTC.

The chain has TRBV14 and TRBJ1-4; 9 nucleotides line up with TRBD1. The CDR3 runs 16 residues. With 5 bases clipped from V and 0 bases from J, the junction kept 4 bases outside the gene matches. Germline V gives CDR1 SGHDN, CDR2 FVKESK. In nucleotides, the CDR3 is TGTGCCAGCAGCGGTCGACAGGGGGCAACTAATGAAAAACTGTTTTTT. Protein sequence: CASSGRQGATNEKLFF.

J is TRBJ2-5 and V is TRBV6-1; unclear D gene. The DNA end favors TRBJ2-7, so the J call may be wrong. The germline V gene encodes CDR1 MNHNS and CDR2 SASEGT. The CDR3 length is 13 residues. DNA of the CDR3: TGTGCCAGCAGTGGAGGCCCCTCCTACGAGCAGTACTTC. Translation gives CASSGGPSYEQYF.

This clone has only a few counts. CDR3 residues: CASSLRFRGTEAFF. The CDR3 DNA is TGTGCCAGCAGCTTAAGGTTCCGGGGCACTGAAGCTTTCTTT. V usage is TRBV5-6 and J usage is TRBJ1-1; D is uncertain. The CDR3 covers 14 residues. Germline CDR1 SGHDT, CDR2 YYEEEE. Between the trimmed V and J ends, which lost 2 bases and 4 bases, there was a span of 12 bases. The complete variable domain, with remaining parts taken from reference TRBV5-6 and TRBJ1-1, reads DAGVTQSPTHLIKTRGQQVTLRCSPKSGHDTVSWYQQALGQGPQFIFQYYEEEERQRGNFPDRFSGHQFPNYSSELNVNALLLGDSALYLCASSLRFRGTEAFFGQGTRLTVV.

The V gene is TRBV27, the J gene TRBJ2-3; 8 nucleotides match TRBD2. The CDR3 loop spans 15 amino acids. Germline V gives CDR1 MNHEY, CDR2 SMNVEV (reference sequence). The V segment lost 6 bases and the J segment 2 bases; nucleotides outside the gene matches: 7. CDR3 coding DNA: TGTGCCAGCAGCCGTAGCGGGGCGGACACAGATACGCAGTATTTT. Translation gives CASSRSGADTDTQYF.

The chain couples TRBV4-3 to TRBJ1-3; the match to TRBD1 covers 7 bases. J was trimmed by 3 bases and V by 4 bases; bases with no gene match: 12. CDR3 length: 17 amino acids. Germline V gene lookup returns CDR1 LGHNA and CDR2 YSLEER. CDR3 in amino acids: CASSPSLRTGGGNTIYF. CDR3 in DNA: TGCGCCAGCAGCCCGTCGTTGCGGACAGGCGGTGGAAACACCATATATTTT.

The chain has TRBV4-2 and TRBJ2-7; the match to TRBD1 covers 7 bases. Trimming removed 4 bases from V and 3 bases from J; junction bases left unmatched: 0. CDR3 length: 12 amino acids. Per germline, CDR1 LGHNA and CDR2 YNFKEQ. The CDR3 sequence is CASSRDSYEQYF. In nucleotides, the CDR3 is TGTGCCAGCAGCCGGGACAGCTACGAGCAGTACTTC.

This clone was seen a single time. The chain recombines TRBV5-1 with TRBJ1-1; D not resolved. V gave up 2 bases and J gave up 3 bases, with 14 bases separating them. Germline CDR1 and CDR2: SGHRS and YFSETQ. This CDR3 is 15 amino acids long. For the CDR3, the DNA is TGCGCCAGCAGCTTAGAGGTCTTGACGGACACTGAAGCTTTCTTT. It encodes CASSLEVLTDTEAFF.

V and J are TRBV28 and TRBJ2-3; D remains ambiguous. V gave up 5 bases and J gave up 7 bases, with 13 bases separating them. CDR3 size: 13 residues. Germline V gene sequence: CDR1 MDHEN, CDR2 SYDVKM. As DNA, the CDR3 is TGTGCCAGCAGTAAGGCGGTCCCCCATACGCAGTATTTT. This encodes CASSKAVPHTQYF.

As to this clone: No conserved phenylalanine or tryptophan ends this CDR3, so it is likely a read error. Because the CDR3's place on the DNA is in doubt, the DNA is left out and the CDR3 is given as listed by TCRdb. V usage is TRBV12-5 and J usage is TRBJ1-3; the D call TRBD1 from the table was never checked on the DNA. Including both end residues, the CDR3 is 11 amino acids long. Per germline, CDR1 LGHNT and CDR2 FRNRAP. CDR3 residues: CASGLYGTSLL.